This entry concerns a single TCR beta chain. Other DNA variants within this sample encode the same CDR3. This sample was included in a study of blood T cell repertoires in COVID-19. Turning to the study itself: Sites across the United States, Italy and Spain contributed samples from acute and convalescent COVID-19. From T cells, B-cell-depleted T cells, or PBMCs came the material, which was cDNA or gDNA.

The cohort comprised adults aged about 18 to 89 years residing in approximately 25 US areas. Profiling relied on immunoSEQ multiplex PCR, and the TCRdb table lists in-frame clones only, not all of them. The sample comprises approximately 300,000 clones, about 92% of which are singletons, and roughly 2.6% rests with the top ten. This sequence originates from a man between 60 and 75 years old who had recovered from COVID-19. Sequencing was performed on PBMCs or T cells enriched from blood (not recorded which).

The CDR3 reads CASSLVGDYEQYF. CDR3 DNA sequence: TGCGCCAGCAGCTTGGTCGGAGACTACGAGCAGTACTTC. This chain connects TRBV5-1 to TRBJ2-7; D ambiguous. Per the germline V gene, CDR1 is SGHRS and CDR2 is YFSETQ. V lost 0 bases and J 3 bases, leaving 7 bases between the germline ends. CDR3 length: 13 amino acids. The variable domain in full, with the rest retrieved from reference TRBV5-1 and TRBJ2-7, is KAGVTQTPRYLIKTRGQQVTLSCSPISGHRSVSWYQQTPGQGLQFLFEYFSETQRNKGNFPGRFSGRQFSNSRSEMNVSTLELGDSALYLCASSLVGDYEQYFGPGTRLTVT.